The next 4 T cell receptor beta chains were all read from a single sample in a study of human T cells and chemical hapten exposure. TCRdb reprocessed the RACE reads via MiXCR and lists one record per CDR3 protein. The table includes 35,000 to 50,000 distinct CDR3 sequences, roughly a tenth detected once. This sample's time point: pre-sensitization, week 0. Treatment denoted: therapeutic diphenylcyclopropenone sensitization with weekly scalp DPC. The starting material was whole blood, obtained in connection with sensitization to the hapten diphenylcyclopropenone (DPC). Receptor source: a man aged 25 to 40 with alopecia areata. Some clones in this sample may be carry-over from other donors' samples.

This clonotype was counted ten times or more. The CDR3 spells CASSLVSNRRDYEAFF. CDR3 in DNA: TGTGCCAGCAGCCTCGTTTCGAACAGGAGGGATTACGAAGCTTTCTTT. V is TRBV5-6 and J is TRBJ1-1, with D possibly TRBD1 on 5 matching bases. The CDR3 has 16 amino acids. Germline CDR1 reads SGHDT; CDR2 reads YYEEEE. V lost 4 bases, J lost 8 bases, and 24 bases lay in between.

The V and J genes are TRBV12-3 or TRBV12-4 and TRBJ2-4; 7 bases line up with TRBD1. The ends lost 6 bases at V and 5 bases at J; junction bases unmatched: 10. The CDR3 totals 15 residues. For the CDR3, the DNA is TGTGCCAGCAGCCCAGGCCTAAGGGGGCAAAACATTCAGTACTTC. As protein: CASSPGLRGQNIQYF.

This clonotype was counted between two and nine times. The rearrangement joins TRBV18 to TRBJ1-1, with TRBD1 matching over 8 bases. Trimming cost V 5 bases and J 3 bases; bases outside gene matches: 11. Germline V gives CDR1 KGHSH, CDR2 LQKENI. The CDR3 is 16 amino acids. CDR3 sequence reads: CASSAGQALGDTEAFF. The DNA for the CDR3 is TGTGCCAGCTCAGCGGGACAGGCCCTAGGGGACACTGAAGCTTTCTTT.

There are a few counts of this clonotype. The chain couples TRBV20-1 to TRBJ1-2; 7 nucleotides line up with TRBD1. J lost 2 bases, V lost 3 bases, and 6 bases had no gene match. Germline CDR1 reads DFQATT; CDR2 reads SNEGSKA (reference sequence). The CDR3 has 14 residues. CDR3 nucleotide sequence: TGCAGTGCTAGGTCGGACAGGTGGAACTATGGCTACACCTTC. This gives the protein CSARSDRWNYGYTF.